This T cell receptor beta chain was captured in a study of blood T cell repertoires in COVID-19. About the research overall: Samples came from the United States, Italy and Spain, spanning acute and convalescent COVID-19. T cells, B-cell-depleted T cells, or PBMCs provided the cDNA or gDNA that served as material.

Germline CDR1 is KGHDR and CDR2 is SFDVKD. This CDR3 has 14 residues. The V end lost 6 bases, the J end lost 2 bases, and 10 bases lay between the germline ends. Assay used: immunoSEQ multiplex PCR; TCRdb lists only in-frame clones, some missing. The repertoire has roughly 32,000 clones, more than 85% of them found once; the top ten carry roughly 3.8%. This clonotype was sampled from a man in his 60s with acute or convalescent COVID-19. The rearrangement links TRBV24-1 to TRBJ1-5; weak D call: TRBD1 (5 bases). Sequenced sample: peripheral blood. CDR3 sequence (DNA): TGTGCCACCAGTCAGGGTTCGCGCAATCAGCCCCAGCATTTT. Translating it yields CATSQGSRNQPQHF.